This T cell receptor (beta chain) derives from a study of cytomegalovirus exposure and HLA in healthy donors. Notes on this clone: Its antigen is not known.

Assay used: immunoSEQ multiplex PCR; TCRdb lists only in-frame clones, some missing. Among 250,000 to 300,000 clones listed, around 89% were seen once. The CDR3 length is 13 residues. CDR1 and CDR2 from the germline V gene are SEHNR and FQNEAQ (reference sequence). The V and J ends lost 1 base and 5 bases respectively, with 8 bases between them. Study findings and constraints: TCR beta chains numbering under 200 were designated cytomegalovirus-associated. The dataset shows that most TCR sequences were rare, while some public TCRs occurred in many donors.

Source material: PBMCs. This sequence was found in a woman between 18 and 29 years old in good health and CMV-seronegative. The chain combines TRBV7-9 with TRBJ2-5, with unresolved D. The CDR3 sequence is CASSLDSFETQYF. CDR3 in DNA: TGTGCCAGCAGCTTAGATAGCTTCGAGACCCAGTACTTC.